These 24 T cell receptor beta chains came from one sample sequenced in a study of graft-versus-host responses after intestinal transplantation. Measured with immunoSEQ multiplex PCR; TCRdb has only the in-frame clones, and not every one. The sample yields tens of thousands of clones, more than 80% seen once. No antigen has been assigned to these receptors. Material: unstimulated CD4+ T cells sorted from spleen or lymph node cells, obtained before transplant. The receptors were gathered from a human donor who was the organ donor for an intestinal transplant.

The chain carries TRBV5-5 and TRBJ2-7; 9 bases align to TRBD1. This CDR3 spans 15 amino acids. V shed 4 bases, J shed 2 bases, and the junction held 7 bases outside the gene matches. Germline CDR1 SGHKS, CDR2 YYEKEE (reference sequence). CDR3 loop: CASSTRDRDPYEQYF. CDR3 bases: TGTGCCAGCAGCACGAGGGACAGGGATCCCTACGAGCAGTACTTC.

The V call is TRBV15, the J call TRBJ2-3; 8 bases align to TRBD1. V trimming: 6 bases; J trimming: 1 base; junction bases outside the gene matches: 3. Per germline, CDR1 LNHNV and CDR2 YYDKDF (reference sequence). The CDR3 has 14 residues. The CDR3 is CATREQGGTDTQYF. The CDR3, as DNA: TGTGCCACCAGGGAACAGGGGGGCACAGATACGCAGTATTTT.

CDR3 loop: CAISDGGAGQPQHF. The CDR3 region has the DNA TGTGCCATCAGTGACGGAGGGGCGGGACAGCCCCAGCATTTT. The V gene is TRBV10-3, the J gene TRBJ1-5; TRBD1 might be the D (5 bases). Germline V lookup: CDR1 ENHRY, CDR2 SYGVKD. The ends were cut back, 3 bases at V and 7 bases at J, with 13 bases in the middle. The CDR3 loop spans 14 amino acids.

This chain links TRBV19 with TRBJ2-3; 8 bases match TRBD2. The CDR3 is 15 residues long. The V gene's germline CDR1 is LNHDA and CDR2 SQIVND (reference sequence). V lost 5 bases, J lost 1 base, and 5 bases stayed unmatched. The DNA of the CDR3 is TGTGCCAGTAGTTTTAGAGCGGGAGGCACAGATACGCAGTATTTT. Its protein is CASSFRAGGTDTQYF.

DNA for the CDR3: TGTGCCAGCATCACCACGGGAAGTCCCTACAATGAGCAGTTCTTC. Protein sequence: CASITTGSPYNEQFF. The chain recombines TRBV6-9 with TRBJ2-1, with D possibly matching TRBD2 (5 bases). The CDR3 is 15 amino acids. The V gene lost 7 bases and the J gene lost 2 bases, with 15 bases spanning the gap. Per the germline V gene, CDR1 is MNHGY and CDR2 is SVAAGI.

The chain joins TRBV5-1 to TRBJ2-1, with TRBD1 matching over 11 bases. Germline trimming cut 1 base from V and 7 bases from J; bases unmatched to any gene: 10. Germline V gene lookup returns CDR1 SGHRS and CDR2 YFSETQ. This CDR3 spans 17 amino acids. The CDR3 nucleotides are TGCGCCAGCAGCTTGACGTATTGGGACAGGGGGAATAATGAGCAGTTCTTC. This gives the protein CASSLTYWDRGNNEQFF.

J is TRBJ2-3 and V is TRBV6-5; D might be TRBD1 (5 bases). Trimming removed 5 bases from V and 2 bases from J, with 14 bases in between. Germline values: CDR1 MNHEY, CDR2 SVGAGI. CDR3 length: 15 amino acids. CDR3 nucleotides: TGTGCCAGCAGTCCCCGGACACCCTACACAGATACGCAGTATTTT. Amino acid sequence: CASSPRTPYTDTQYF.

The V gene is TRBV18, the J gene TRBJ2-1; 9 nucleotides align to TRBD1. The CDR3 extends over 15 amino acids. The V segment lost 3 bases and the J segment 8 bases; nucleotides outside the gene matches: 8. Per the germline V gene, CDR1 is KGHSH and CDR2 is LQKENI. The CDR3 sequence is CASSPAGQGRYEQFF. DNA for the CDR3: TGTGCCAGCTCACCCGCAGGACAGGGGAGGTATGAGCAGTTCTTC.

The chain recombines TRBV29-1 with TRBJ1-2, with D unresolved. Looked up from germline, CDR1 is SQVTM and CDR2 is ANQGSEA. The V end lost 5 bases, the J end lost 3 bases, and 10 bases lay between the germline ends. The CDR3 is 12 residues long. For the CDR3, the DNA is TGCAGCGTTATCTCGGGTCACTATGGCTACACCTTC. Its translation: CSVISGHYGYTF.

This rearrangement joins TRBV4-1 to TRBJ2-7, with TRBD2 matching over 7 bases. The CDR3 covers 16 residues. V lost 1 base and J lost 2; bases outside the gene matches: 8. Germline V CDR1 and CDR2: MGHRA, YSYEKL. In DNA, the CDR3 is TGCGCCAGCAGCCAAGTTGGGGCTAGCGGCGCCTACGAGCAGTACTTC. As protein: CASSQVGASGAYEQYF.

The CDR3 here is CASRDRGGRETQYF. The CDR3 bases are TGTGCCAGCAGGGACCGAGGGGGCCGAGAGACCCAGTACTTC. The chain carries TRBV2 and TRBJ2-7, with 7 bases identical to TRBD1. The end of the DNA fits TRBJ2-5 better, so the J call may be wrong. The CDR3 sequence is 14 residues long. Germline V CDR1 and CDR2: SNHLY, FYNNEI.

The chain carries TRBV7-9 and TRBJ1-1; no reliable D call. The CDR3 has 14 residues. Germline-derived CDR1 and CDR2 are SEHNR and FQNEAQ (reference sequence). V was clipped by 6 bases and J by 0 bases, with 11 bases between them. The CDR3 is CASSLLQVNTEAFF. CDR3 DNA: TGTGCCAGCAGTCTGCTCCAGGTGAACACTGAAGCTTTCTTT.

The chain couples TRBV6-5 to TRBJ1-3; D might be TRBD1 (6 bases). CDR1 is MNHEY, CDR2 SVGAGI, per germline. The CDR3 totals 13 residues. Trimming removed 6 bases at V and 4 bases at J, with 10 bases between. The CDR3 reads CASSTGTGNTIYF. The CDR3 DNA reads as TGTGCCAGCAGCACAGGGACGGGAAACACCATATATTTT.

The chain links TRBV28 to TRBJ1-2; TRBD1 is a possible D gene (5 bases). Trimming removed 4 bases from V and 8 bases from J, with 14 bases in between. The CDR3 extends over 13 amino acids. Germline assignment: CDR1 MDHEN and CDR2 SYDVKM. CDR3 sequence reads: CASSSPRQGGYTF. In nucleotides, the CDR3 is TGTGCCAGCAGTTCCCCCCGGCAGGGCGGCTACACCTTC.

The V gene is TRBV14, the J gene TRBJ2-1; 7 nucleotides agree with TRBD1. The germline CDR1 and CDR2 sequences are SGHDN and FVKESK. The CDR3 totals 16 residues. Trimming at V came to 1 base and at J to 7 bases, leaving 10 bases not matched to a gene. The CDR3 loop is CASSQATGTILNEQFF. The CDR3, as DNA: TGTGCCAGCAGCCAAGCGACAGGGACCATACTGAATGAGCAGTTCTTC.

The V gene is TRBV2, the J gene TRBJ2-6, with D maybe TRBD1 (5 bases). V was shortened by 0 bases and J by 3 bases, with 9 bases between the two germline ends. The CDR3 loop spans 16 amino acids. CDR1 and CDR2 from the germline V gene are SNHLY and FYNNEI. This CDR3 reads CASSEALTDGANVLTF. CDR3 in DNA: TGTGCCAGCAGTGAAGCGTTGACAGATGGGGCCAACGTCCTGACTTTC. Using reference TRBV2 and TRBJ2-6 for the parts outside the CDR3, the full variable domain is EPEVTQTPSHQVTQMGQEVILRCVPISNHLYFYWYRQILGQKVEFLVSFYNNEISEKSEIFDDQFSVERPDGSNFTLKIRSTKLEDSAMYFCASSEALTDGANVLTFGAGSRLTVL.

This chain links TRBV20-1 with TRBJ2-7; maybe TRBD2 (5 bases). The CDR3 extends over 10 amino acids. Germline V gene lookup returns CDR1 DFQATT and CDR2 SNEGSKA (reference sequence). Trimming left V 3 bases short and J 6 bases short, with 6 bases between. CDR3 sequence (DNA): TGCAGTGCTAGGAGGGCCGAGCAGTACTTC. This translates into CSARRAEQYF.

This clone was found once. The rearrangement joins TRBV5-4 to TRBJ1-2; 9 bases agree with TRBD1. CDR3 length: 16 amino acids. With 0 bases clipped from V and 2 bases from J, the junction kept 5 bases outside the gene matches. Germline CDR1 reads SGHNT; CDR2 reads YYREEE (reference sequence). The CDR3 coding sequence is TGTGCCAGCAGCTTGGCCGGGACAGGGATCAACTATGGCTACACCTTC. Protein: CASSLAGTGINYGYTF. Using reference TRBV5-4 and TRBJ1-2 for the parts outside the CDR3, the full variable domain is ETGVTQSPTHLIKTRGQQVTLRCSSQSGHNTVSWYQQALGQGPQFIFQYYREEENGRGNFPPRFSGLQFPNYSSELNVNALELDDSALYLCASSLAGTGINYGYTFGSGTRLTVV.

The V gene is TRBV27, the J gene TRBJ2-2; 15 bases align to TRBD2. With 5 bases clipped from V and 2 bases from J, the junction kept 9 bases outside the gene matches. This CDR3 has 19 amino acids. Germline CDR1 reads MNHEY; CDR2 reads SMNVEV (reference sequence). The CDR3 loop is CASSLLGLAGGTNTGELFF. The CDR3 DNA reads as TGTGCCAGCAGTCTCCTAGGACTAGCGGGAGGGACAAACACCGGGGAGCTGTTTTTT.

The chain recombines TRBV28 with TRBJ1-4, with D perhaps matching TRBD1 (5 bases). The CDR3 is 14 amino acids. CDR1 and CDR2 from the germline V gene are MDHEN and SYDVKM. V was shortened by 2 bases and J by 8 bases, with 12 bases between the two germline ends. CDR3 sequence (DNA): TGTGCCAGCAGTTTAGGGGGGGTAGACGAAAAACTGTTTTTT. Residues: CASSLGGVDEKLFF.

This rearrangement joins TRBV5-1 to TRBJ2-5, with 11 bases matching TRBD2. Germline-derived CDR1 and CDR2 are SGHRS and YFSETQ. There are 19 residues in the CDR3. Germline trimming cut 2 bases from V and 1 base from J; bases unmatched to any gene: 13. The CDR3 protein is CASSFGGPLAGGFQETQYF. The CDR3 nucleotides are TGCGCCAGCAGCTTTGGGGGTCCTCTAGCGGGAGGTTTCCAAGAGACCCAGTACTTC.

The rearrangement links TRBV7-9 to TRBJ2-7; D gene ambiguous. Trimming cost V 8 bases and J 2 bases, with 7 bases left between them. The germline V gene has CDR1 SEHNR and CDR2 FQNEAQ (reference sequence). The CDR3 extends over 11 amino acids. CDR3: CASGQTYEQYF. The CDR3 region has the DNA TGTGCCAGCGGGCAGACCTACGAGCAGTACTTC. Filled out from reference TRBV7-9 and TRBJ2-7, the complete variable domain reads DTGVSQNPRHKITKRGQNVTFRCDPISEHNRLYWYRQTLGQGPEFLTYFQNEAQLEKSRLLSDRFSAERPKGSFSTLEIQRTEQGDSAMYLCASGQTYEQYFGPGTRLTVT.

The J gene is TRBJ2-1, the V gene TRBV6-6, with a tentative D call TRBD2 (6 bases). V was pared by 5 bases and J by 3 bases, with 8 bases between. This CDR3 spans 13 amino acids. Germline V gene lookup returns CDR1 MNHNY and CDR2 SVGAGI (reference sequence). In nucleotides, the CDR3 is TGTGCCAGCAGTCGGGACTTCTACAATGAGCAGTTCTTC. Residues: CASSRDFYNEQFF.

The CDR3: CASSLRLASGHSYEQYF. The DNA of the CDR3 is TGTGCCAGCAGTTTACGTCTAGCTAGCGGGCACTCCTACGAGCAGTACTTC. V usage is TRBV28 and J usage is TRBJ2-7; 8 bases fit TRBD2. The CDR3 is made up of 17 amino acids. Trimming cost V 2 bases and J 0 bases; bases outside gene matches: 9. The germline V gene has CDR1 MDHEN and CDR2 SYDVKM.